This T cell receptor beta chain was captured by sequencing in a study of T cells in Graves' hyperthyroidism and ophthalmopathy. General observations from the study: The model identified upcoming ophthalmopathy a median approximately six months ahead of onset. A model of 13 V-J features distinguished ophthalmopathy from stable hyperthyroidism.

In germline, CDR1 is MGHDK, CDR2 SYGVNS. The CDR3 spans 14 residues. Trimming pared 4 bases from V and 6 bases from J, leaving 12 bases between. On this clonotype: Its matching antigen is unknown.

The CDR3 regions of TCR beta were amplified from RNA transcripts. During a first-round RT-PCR of the TCR CDR3, the HTBI primer set was used. MiXCR was run by TCRdb on the multiplex PCR reads, yielding one entry per CDR3 protein. The sample contains hundreds of thousands of distinct CDR3 sequences, approximately 42% of which appear only once. This TCR derives from an adult man with Graves' disease, either hyperthyroidism or ophthalmopathy (not recorded which). V gene TRBV25-1 combines with J gene TRBJ1-4; maybe TRBD1 (5 bases). The sequencing sample was made of peripheral blood or thyroid tissue (not recorded which). Written as DNA, the CDR3 is TGTGCCAGCAGTGCTAGGGGTAGGGATGAAAAACTGTTTTTT. Its protein is CASSARGRDEKLFF.